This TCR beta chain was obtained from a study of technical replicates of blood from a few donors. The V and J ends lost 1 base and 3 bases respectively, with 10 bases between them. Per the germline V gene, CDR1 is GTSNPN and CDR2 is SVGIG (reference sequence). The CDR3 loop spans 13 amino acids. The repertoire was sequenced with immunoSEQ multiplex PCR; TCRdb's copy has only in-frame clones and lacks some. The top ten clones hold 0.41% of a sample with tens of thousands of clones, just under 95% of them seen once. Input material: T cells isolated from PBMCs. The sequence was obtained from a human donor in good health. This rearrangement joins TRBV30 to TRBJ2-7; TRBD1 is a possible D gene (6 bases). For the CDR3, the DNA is TGTGCCTGGAGTGGGGGACATAACTACGAGCAGTACTTC. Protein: CAWSGGHNYEQYF.